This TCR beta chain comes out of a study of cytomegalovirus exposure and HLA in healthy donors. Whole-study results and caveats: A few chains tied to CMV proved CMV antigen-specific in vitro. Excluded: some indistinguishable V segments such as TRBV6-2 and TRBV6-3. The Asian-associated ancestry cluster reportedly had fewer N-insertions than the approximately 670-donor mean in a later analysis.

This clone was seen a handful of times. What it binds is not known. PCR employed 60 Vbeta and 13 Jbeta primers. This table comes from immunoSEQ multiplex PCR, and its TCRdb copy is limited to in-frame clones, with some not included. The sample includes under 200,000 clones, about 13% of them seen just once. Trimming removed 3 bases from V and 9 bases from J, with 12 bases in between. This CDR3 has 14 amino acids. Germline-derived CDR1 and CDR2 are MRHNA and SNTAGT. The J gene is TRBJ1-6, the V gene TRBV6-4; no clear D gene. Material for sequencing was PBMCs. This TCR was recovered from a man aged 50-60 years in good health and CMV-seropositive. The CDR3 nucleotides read TGTGCCAGCAGTGAGGAAAAAGAGGGTTCACCCCTCCACTTT. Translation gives CASSEEKEGSPLHF.